Following are 5 T cell receptor beta chains from one sample sequenced in a study of T cells after yellow fever vaccination. TCRdb reanalysed the 5' RACE reads using MiXCR and keeps one entry per CDR3 protein. Among roughly 500,000 distinct CDR3 sequences listed, 15% to 20% were seen once. This material consisted of PBMCs, taken 15 days after the yellow fever booster vaccination. All receptors come from a young man who received the YFV17D yellow fever vaccine.

This chain joins TRBV7-2 and TRBJ2-7; 10 bases are shared with TRBD1. The length of the CDR3 is 15 residues. Germline loops: CDR1 SGHTA, CDR2 FQGNSA. V shed 5 bases, J shed 2 bases, and the junction held 6 bases outside the gene matches. In DNA form, the CDR3 reads TGTGCCAGCAGCCTTTCCGGGACAGGGGCCTACGAGCAGTACTTC. It yields the protein CASSLSGTGAYEQYF.

The chain employs TRBV6-2 or TRBV6-3 and TRBJ2-5, with D unclear. The V gene lost 5 bases and the J gene lost 4 bases, with 17 bases spanning the gap. The CDR3 has 15 amino acids. Looked up from germline, CDR1 is MNHEY and CDR2 is SVGEGT. As DNA, the CDR3 is TGTGCCAGCAGTCAATCCAGGCGGCCATCAGAGACCCAGTACTTC. Protein product: CASSQSRRPSETQYF.

This clonotype turned up a few times. The gene calls are TRBV6-1 and TRBJ2-7; D might be TRBD2 (6 bases). V was cut by 10 bases and J by 2 bases, with 15 bases left in between. Germline-derived CDR1 and CDR2 are MNHNS and SASEGT. CDR3 size: 13 residues. The DNA for the CDR3 is TGTGCCACCGCCTATCGACTAGCCTACGAGCAGTACTTC. Its translation: CATAYRLAYEQYF.

The J gene is TRBJ1-2, the V gene TRBV12-3 or TRBV12-4; D unclear. This CDR3 has 13 amino acids. Trimming shortened V by 3 bases and J by 4 bases, and 9 bases separated the two germline ends. CDR3 loop: CASSLGRLYGYTF. The CDR3, as DNA: TGTGCCAGCAGTTTGGGGAGACTCTATGGCTACACCTTC.

The rearrangement joins TRBV6-5 to TRBJ2-7, with D perhaps matching TRBD1 (6 bases). Trimming pared 4 bases from V and 9 bases from J, leaving 13 bases between. The germline V gene encodes CDR1 MNHEY and CDR2 SVGAGI. The CDR3 contains 12 residues. CDR3 residues: CASSSTGRLQYF. DNA for the CDR3: TGTGCCAGCAGTTCTACAGGGCGTCTGCAGTACTTC.